Here is one T cell receptor beta chain with its context. The data stem from a study of shared clonotypes between healthy human individuals. Study-level background: Each donor had three CD4 naive, three CD4 memory, two CD8 naive and one CD8 memory plate.

Naive CD8 cells lacked CD45RO, underwent positive selection for CCR7 and left out terminally differentiated effector memory CD45RA+ cells. Germline CDR1 and CDR2: SEHNR and FQNEAQ (reference sequence). V shed 5 bases and J 4 bases; nucleotides not matched to a gene: 7. The CDR3 extends over 14 amino acids. Execution of the assay was at deep level. Method: immunoSEQ multiplex PCR; TCRdb's copy keeps in-frame clones and lacks some. Among under 2,000,000 clones listed, about 95% were seen once. Material: naive CD8+ T cells sorted from blood. The V gene is TRBV7-9, the J gene TRBJ1-1; 7 bases fit TRBD1. This sequence originates from a man aged 18-30 years in good health. CDR3 in amino acids: CASSDNRGGTEAFF. DNA of the CDR3: TGTGCCAGCAGCGACAACAGGGGAGGCACTGAAGCTTTCTTT.